These 7 T cell receptor beta chains were sequenced from one sample in a study of technical replicates of blood from a handful of donors. TCRdb keeps only in-frame clones here, not all; method: immunoSEQ multiplex PCR. Among about 80,000 clones listed, around 89% were seen once. Sequencing was done on a sample of T cells isolated from PBMCs. Receptors originate from a human donor in good health.

The rearrangement joins TRBV29-1 to TRBJ2-3; the match to TRBD1 covers 7 bases. Per the germline V gene, CDR1 is SQVTM and CDR2 is ANQGSEA. The V segment lost 4 bases and the J segment 1 base; nucleotides outside the gene matches: 5. The CDR3 consists of 14 residues. The CDR3 sequence is CSVAPTGGTDTQYF. For the CDR3, the DNA is TGCAGCGTTGCCCCCACAGGGGGCACAGATACGCAGTATTTT.

The chain employs TRBV14 and TRBJ1-2, with a possible D match to TRBD1 (6 bases). V was trimmed by 4 bases and J by 2 bases, leaving 11 bases between them. The CDR3 totals 14 residues. Germline V CDR1 and CDR2: SGHDN, FVKESK. The CDR3 coding sequence is TGTGCCAGCAGCCTTAACACAGGGAACTATGGCTACACCTTC. It codes for CASSLNTGNYGYTF.

The genes are TRBV9 and TRBJ2-1; 8 nucleotides match TRBD2. This CDR3 spans 15 amino acids. The V gene's germline CDR1 is SGDLS and CDR2 YYNGEE. Germline trimming cut 3 bases from V and 0 bases from J; bases unmatched to any gene: 2. CDR3 amino acids: CASSETSGSYNEQFF. Here the CDR3 DNA reads TGTGCCAGCAGCGAAACTAGCGGCTCCTACAATGAGCAGTTCTTC.

The chain links TRBV18 to TRBJ2-3, with D possibly being TRBD1 (6 bases). V was clipped by 4 bases and J by 5 bases, with 16 bases between them. Germline lookup yields CDR1 KGHSH and CDR2 LQKENI. The CDR3 is made up of 15 amino acids. CDR3 loop: CASSLRTEVKDTQYF. The CDR3 nucleotides read TGTGCCAGCTCACTTCGGACAGAGGTGAAAGATACGCAGTATTTT.

DNA for the CDR3: TGTGCCAGCCAACCCCAGGCCTACGAGCAGTACTTC. It is translated as CASQPQAYEQYF. This chain uses TRBV6-6 with TRBJ2-7; D is unclear. Germline CDR1 MNHNY, CDR2 SVGAGI (reference sequence). CDR3 length: 12 amino acids. The V gene lost 8 bases and the J gene lost 2 bases, with 10 bases spanning the gap.

The chain links TRBV18 to TRBJ1-1; 8 positions agree with TRBD1. Per germline, CDR1 KGHSH and CDR2 LQKENI. This CDR3 has 14 residues. V trimming: 5 bases; J trimming: 5 bases; junction bases outside the gene matches: 7. CDR3 in DNA: TGTGCCAGCTCAACCCAAGACAGGGGAACTGAAGCTTTCTTT. Its translation is CASSTQDRGTEAFF.

The chain joins TRBV19 to TRBJ2-1; TRBD2 agrees at 10 bases. The CDR3 runs to 16 residues. V shed 2 bases, J shed 8 bases, and the junction held 9 bases outside the gene matches. The germline CDR1 and CDR2 sequences are LNHDA and SQIVND (reference sequence). CDR3 loop: CASSIRASGSYYEQFF. CDR3 bases: TGTGCCAGTAGTATACGCGCTAGCGGGAGTTATTATGAGCAGTTCTTC.